This TCR beta chain appears in the sequencing data of a study of T cell repertoires in aging, cancer and after chemotherapy. About the study: Over several months to years, re-sampled healthy donor repertoires clearly shared clones. The full dataset contained roughly 8.8 million TCR reads.

The study, taken as a whole, reports: Untreated cancer patients had significantly lower blood TCR diversity than age-matched healthy donors. Across the chemotherapy interval, each cancer cohort showed higher median generation probability, suggesting thymic rebound.

Multiplex touch-down PCR with TRB-A/B primers amplified rearranged V-D-J TRB sequences. TCRdb ran MiXCR on the multiplex PCR reads and lists one entry per CDR3 protein. Here the sample spans about 13,000 distinct CDR3 sequences, under 30% being singletons. The length of the CDR3 is 13 residues. The germline V and J ends were trimmed by 0 bases and 4 bases, with 9 bases remaining between them. CDR1 is GTSNPN, CDR2 SVGIG, per germline (reference sequence). The template was genomic DNA from peripheral blood, not RNA. This clonotype is labeled as medium-sized. The antigen remains unidentified. This TCR was sampled from a human donor in good health. The sample comprised blood. The V and J genes are TRBV30 and TRBJ1-1; D is possibly TRBD1 (5 bases). DNA for the CDR3: TGTGCCTGGAGTGTGGGACTGTCCACTGAAGCTTTCTTT. This codes for CAWSVGLSTEAFF.